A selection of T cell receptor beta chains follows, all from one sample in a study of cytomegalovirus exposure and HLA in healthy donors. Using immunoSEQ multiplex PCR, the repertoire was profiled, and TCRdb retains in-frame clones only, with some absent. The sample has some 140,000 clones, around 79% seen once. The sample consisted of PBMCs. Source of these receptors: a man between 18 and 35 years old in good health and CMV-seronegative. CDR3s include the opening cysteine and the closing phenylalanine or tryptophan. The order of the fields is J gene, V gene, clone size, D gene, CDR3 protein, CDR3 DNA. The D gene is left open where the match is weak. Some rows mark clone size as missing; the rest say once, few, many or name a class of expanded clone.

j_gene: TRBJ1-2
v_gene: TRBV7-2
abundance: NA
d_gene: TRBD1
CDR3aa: CASSLGTGPYGYTF
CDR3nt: TGTGCCAGCAGCTTAGGGACAGGACCCTATGGCTACACCTTC

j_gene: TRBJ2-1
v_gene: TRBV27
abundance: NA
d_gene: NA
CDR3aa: CASSLTGSEQFF
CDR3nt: TGTGCCAGCAGCCTTACAGGGTCTGAGCAGTTCTTC

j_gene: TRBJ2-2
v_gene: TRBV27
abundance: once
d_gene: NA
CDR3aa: CASRGSRVADGELFF
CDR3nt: TGTGCCAGCAGGGGAAGCAGGGTCGCGGACGGGGAGCTGTTTTTT

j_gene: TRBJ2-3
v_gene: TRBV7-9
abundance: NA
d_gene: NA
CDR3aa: CASSLDLDTQYF
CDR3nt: TGTGCCAGCAGCTTAGATCTGGATACGCAGTATTTT

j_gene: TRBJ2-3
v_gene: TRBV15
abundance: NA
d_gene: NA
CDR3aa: CATSTWGGPADTQYF
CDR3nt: TGTGCCACCAGCACCTGGGGGGGCCCGGCAGATACGCAGTATTTT

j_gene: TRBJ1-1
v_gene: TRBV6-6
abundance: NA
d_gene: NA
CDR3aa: CASSYSRVNTEAFF
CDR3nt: TGTGCCAGCAGTTACTCCCGGGTGAACACTGAAGCTTTCTTT

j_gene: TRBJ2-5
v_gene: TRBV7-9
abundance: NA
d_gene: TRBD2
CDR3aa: CASSFIGGETQYF
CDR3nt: TGTGCCAGCAGCTTCATCGGGGGGGAGACCCAGTACTTC

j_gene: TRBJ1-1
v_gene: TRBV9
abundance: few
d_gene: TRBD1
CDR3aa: CASSPMTGLNTEAFF
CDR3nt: TGTGCCAGCAGCCCAATGACAGGGCTCAACACTGAAGCTTTCTTT

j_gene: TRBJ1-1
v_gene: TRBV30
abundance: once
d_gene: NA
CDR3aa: CAWSFQGGTEAFF
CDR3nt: TGTGCCTGGAGTTTTCAGGGAGGTACTGAAGCTTTCTTT

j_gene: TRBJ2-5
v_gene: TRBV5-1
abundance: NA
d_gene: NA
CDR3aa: CASSFGVQETQYF
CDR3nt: TGCGCCAGCAGCTTCGGGGTACAAGAGACCCAGTACTTC

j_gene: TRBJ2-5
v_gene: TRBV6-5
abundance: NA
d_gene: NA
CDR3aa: CASSYWLADQETQYF
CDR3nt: TGTGCCAGCAGTTATTGGTTGGCAGATCAAGAGACCCAGTACTTC

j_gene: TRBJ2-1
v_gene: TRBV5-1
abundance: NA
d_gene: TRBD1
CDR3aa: CASSLAGTGGFNEQFF
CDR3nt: TGCGCCAGCAGCTTGGCAGGGACAGGGGGCTTCAATGAGCAGTTCTTC

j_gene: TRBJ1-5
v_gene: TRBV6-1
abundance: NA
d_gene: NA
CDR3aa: CASTPGGARQPQHF
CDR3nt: TGTGCCAGCACCCCGGGGGGGGCAAGGCAGCCCCAGCATTTT

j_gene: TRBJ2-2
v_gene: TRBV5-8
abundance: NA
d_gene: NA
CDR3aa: CASSLVLYTGELFF
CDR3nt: TGTGCCAGCAGCTTGGTACTGTACACCGGGGAGCTGTTTTTT

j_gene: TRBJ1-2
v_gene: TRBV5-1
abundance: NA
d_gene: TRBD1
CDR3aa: CASSIQQGGGYGYTF
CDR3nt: TGCGCCAGCAGCATACAACAGGGGGGCGGTTATGGCTACACCTTC

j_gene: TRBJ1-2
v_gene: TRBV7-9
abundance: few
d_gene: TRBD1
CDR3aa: CASSKTDRGDRYGYTF
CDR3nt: TGTGCCAGCAGCAAAACTGACAGGGGTGATCGCTATGGCTACACCTTC

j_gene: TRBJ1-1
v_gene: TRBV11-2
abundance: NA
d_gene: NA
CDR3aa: CTSTSAGNWNTEAFF
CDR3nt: TGTACCAGCACCTCGGCAGGGAACTGGAACACTGAAGCTTTCTTT

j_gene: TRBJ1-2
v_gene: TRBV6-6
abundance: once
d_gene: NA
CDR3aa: CASSPPEGGYTF
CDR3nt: TGTGCCAGCAGCCCCCCGGAGGGCGGCTACACCTTC

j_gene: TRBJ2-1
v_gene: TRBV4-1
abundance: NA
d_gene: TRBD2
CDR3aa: CASSPFPGLASNNEQFF
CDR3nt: TGCGCCAGCAGCCCTTTCCCGGGACTAGCGAGCAACAATGAGCAGTTCTTC

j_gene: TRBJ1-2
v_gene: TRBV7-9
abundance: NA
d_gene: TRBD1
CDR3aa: CASSPTTGGFDGYTF
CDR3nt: TGTGCCAGCAGCCCAACAACAGGGGGCTTTGATGGCTACACCTTC

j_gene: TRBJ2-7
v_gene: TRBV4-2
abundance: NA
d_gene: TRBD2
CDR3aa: CASSQRGSSYEQYF
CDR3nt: TGTGCCAGCAGCCAGCGGGGGAGCTCCTACGAGCAGTACTTC

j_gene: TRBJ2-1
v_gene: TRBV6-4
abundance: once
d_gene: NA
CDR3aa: CASSDSPYNEQFF
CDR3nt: TGTGCCAGCAGTGACTCCCCATACAATGAGCAGTTCTTC

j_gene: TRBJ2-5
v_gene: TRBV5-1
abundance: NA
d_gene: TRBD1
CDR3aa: CASSPTGAETQYF
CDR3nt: TGCGCCAGCAGCCCGACAGGGGCAGAGACCCAGTACTTC

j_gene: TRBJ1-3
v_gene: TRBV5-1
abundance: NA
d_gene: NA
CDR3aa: CASKALGDPTGNTIYF
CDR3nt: TGCGCCAGCAAAGCTTTAGGGGATCCCACTGGAAACACCATATATTTT

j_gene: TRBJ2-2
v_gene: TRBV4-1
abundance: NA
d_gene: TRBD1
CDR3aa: CASSHQPFPGQGTGELFF
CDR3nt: TGCGCCAGCAGCCATCAGCCCTTCCCGGGACAGGGGACCGGGGAGCTGTTTTTT